The clone carrying this TCR beta chain turned up a few times. The CDR3 has 14 residues. V dropped 6 bases and J dropped 3; count of bases not matched to a gene: 7. Germline CDR1 MDHEN, CDR2 SYDVKM. This entry belongs to a study of blood T cell repertoires in COVID-19. TCRdb's copy holds only in-frame clones and misses some; the assay was immunoSEQ multiplex PCR. The table records 85,000 to 90,000 clones, roughly 82% of them present only once. The source material was peripheral blood. The genes are TRBV28 and TRBJ1-1; 7 bases align to TRBD1. This receptor was obtained from a human donor in a cohort sampled during active COVID-19. The CDR3 protein is CASRSTGLDTEAFF. The DNA of the CDR3 is TGTGCCAGCAGATCGACAGGGTTGGACACTGAAGCTTTCTTT.